These T cell receptor beta chains were read from a single sample in a study of T cell repertoires in cytomegalovirus infection. TCRdb redid the calling of the reads with MiXCR, one entry per CDR3 protein. The sample carries 350,000 to 550,000 distinct CDR3 sequences, 30% to 40% recorded once. Sequencing input: PBMCs. Receptors were obtained from a human donor in good health (CMV status not recorded). Some clones in this sample may be carry-over from other donors' samples. The CDR3 runs from the conserved cysteine through the conserved F or W. The D gene is left open where the match is weak. Expanded clones get a size class; other rows say once, few or many, or leave the size out.

TRBV7-4	TRBJ2-3	many	NA	CASRTDLASGTDTQYF	TGTGCCAGCAGGACAGACCTAGCGTCAGGCACAGATACGCAGTATTTT
TRBV13	TRBJ1-2	NA	NA	CASSLEKGKDGYTF	TGTGCCAGCAGCTTAGAGAAGGGCAAGGATGGCTACACCTTC
TRBV7-8	TRBJ2-2	many	NA	CASSLARDAGELFF	TGTGCCAGCAGCTTAGCCAGGGATGCCGGGGAGCTGTTTTTT
TRBV11-2	TRBJ2-7	once	NA	CASSSGRGLFYEQYF	TGTGCCAGCAGCTCCGGGAGAGGGCTTTTCTACGAGCAGTACTTC
TRBV28	TRBJ2-7	few	TRBD1	CASRTSGQGLEQYF	TGTGCCAGCAGGACATCGGGACAGGGACTCGAGCAGTACTTC
TRBV19	TRBJ1-5	once	TRBD1	CASRRAGTGNQPQHF	TGTGCCAGTAGACGCGCCGGGACAGGGAATCAGCCCCAGCATTTT
TRBV4-3	TRBJ1-5	NA	NA	CASSPSRDLYQPQHF	TGCGCCAGCAGCCCGTCCCGGGACCTTTATCAGCCCCAGCATTTT
TRBV5-4	TRBJ2-3	NA	TRBD2	CASKVLAGGTDTQYF	TGTGCCAGCAAGGTACTAGCGGGGGGCACAGATACGCAGTATTTT
TRBV7-6	TRBJ1-6	many	NA	CASSVAGPLNNSPLHF	TGTGCCAGCAGCGTGGCCGGGCCGCTAAATAATTCACCCCTCCACTTT
TRBV27	TRBJ2-2	many	TRBD2	CASSRLWTSGAGELFF	TGTGCCAGCAGCCGTTTGTGGACTAGCGGGGCCGGGGAGCTGTTTTTT
TRBV27	TRBJ1-1	few	TRBD1	CASSFTRQGLGNTEAFF	TGTGCCAGCAGTTTCACCCGACAGGGCCTAGGGAACACTGAAGCTTTCTTT
TRBV6-5	TRBJ2-2	few	TRBD2	CASSTGLAGGHTSGELFF	TGTGCCAGCAGTACGGGACTAGCGGGGGGCCATACCTCCGGGGAGCTGTTTTTT
TRBV11-2	TRBJ1-1	NA	NA	CASSLGITGPEAFF	TGTGCCAGCAGCTTAGGTATTACCGGCCCTGAAGCTTTCTTT
TRBV4-3	TRBJ1-2	once	NA	CASIQDWGDGTRGYTF	TGCGCCAGCATCCAAGATTGGGGCGATGGTACGAGAGGCTACACCTTC
TRBV6-5	TRBJ1-6	few	TRBD1	CASSKTGQGASSPLHF	TGTGCCAGCAGCAAAACCGGACAGGGGGCTTCTTCACCCCTCCACTTT
TRBV6-2/TRBV6-3	TRBJ1-5	many	NA	CASSYTDSNQPQHF	TGTGCCAGCAGTTACACAGATAGCAATCAGCCCCAGCATTTT
TRBV7-4	TRBJ1-4	NA	NA	CASSRLGQTPEKMFF	TGTGCCAGCAGCCGGCTGGGACAAACTCCTGAAAAAATGTTTTTT
TRBV7-4	TRBJ1-4	NA	NA	CVSTIHGARGEKLFF	TGTGTCAGCACCATTCACGGGGCCAGGGGTGAAAAACTGTTTTTT
TRBV10-3	TRBJ1-2	few	NA	CAISGKAGPGYTF	TGTGCCATCAGTGGAAAGGCCGGACCTGGCTACACCTTC
TRBV4-1	TRBJ1-2	few	TRBD1	CASSQVKGQPYGYTF	TGCGCCAGCAGCCAAGTAAAGGGACAGCCCTATGGCTACACCTTC
TRBV2	TRBJ2-1	NA	TRBD2	CASSDLAGRDNEQFF	TGTGCCAGCAGTGACCTAGCGGGGAGGGACAATGAGCAGTTCTTC
TRBV28	TRBJ1-4	NA	TRBD1	CASSPQGGVGEKLFF	TGTGCCAGCAGTCCCCAGGGGGGCGTAGGGGAAAAACTGTTTTTT
TRBV18	TRBJ2-1	NA	TRBD1	CASSSQGDRGLDEQFF	TGTGCCAGCTCCTCTCAGGGGGACAGGGGGCTGGATGAGCAGTTCTTC
TRBV11-2	TRBJ1-3	NA	NA	CASSFIRADNSGNTIYF	TGTGCCAGCAGCTTTATCCGGGCGGATAACTCTGGAAACACCATATATTTT
TRBV15	TRBJ1-5	NA	NA	CATSAYEQPQHF	TGTGCCACCAGCGCTTATGAGCAGCCCCAGCATTTT
TRBV4-3	TRBJ1-1	few	NA	CASSQDTDSEAFF	TGCGCCAGCAGCCAGGATACGGACAGTGAAGCTTTCTTT
TRBV7-8	TRBJ2-1	NA	TRBD2	CASSLVGGGAQNEQFF	TGTGCCAGCAGCTTAGTTGGCGGGGGGGCGCAGAATGAGCAGTTCTTC
TRBV7-9	TRBJ2-7	many	TRBD1	CASSLVGQGNDEQYF	TGTGCCAGCAGCTTAGTTGGACAGGGTAACGACGAGCAGTACTTC
TRBV4-1	TRBJ1-2	NA	NA	CASSQATEGGGRDGYTF	TGCGCCAGCAGCCAAGCCACGGAAGGGGGAGGAAGGGACGGCTACACCTTC
TRBV7-6	TRBJ2-1	NA	NA	CASTGESPYNEQFF	TGTGCCAGCACCGGGGAGAGCCCCTACAATGAGCAGTTCTTC